This T cell receptor beta chain was captured in a study of CD8 T cells in Susac syndrome. High-throughput TCR beta sequencing covered peripheral CD8+ and CD4+ T cells. This clonotype was recorded once. Trimming took off 3 bases at V and 4 bases at J, with 12 bases between the two ends. Germline values: CDR1 MGHDK, CDR2 SYGVNS. This CDR3 has 14 amino acids. The authors reverse transcribed about 0.5 to 1 ug RNA with random hexamers. TCR beta CDR3 was amplified by immunoSEQ covering 54 Vbeta and 13 Jbeta. TCRdb independently ran MiXCR on the immunoSEQ multiplex PCR reads; one entry per CDR3 protein. Seen here are roughly 80,000 distinct CDR3 sequences, around 94% observed once, and the top ten hold 0.2% to 0.3%.

What was sequenced was CD8+ T cells from PBMCs. The TCR comes from a human donor in good health. The V gene is TRBV25-1, the J gene TRBJ1-2; D gene uncertain. The CDR3 loop reads CASSDLSGFYGYTF. CDR3 nucleotide sequence: TGTGCCAGCAGTGATCTGTCAGGATTCTATGGCTACACCTTC.